Presented here are 13 T cell receptor beta chains from one specimen sequenced in a study of blood T cell repertoires in COVID-19. Assay used: immunoSEQ multiplex PCR; TCRdb lists only in-frame clones, some missing. The repertoire holds about half a million clones, 70% to 90% seen once, with approximately 3.4% in the top ten. The source material was peripheral blood. These receptors were collected from a human donor in a cohort sampled during active COVID-19.

The chain has TRBV21-1 and TRBJ2-3; the table calls TRBD2, which could not be checked here. TRBV21-1 is given as a pseudogene. This CDR3 is built from 16 residues. The CDR3 protein is CASSTRRQRGTDTQYF. CDR3 bases: TGTGCCAGCAGCACCAGAAGGCAGCGGGGGACCGATACGCAGTATTTT.

The V call is TRBV29-1, the J call TRBJ2-6, with a weak D call TRBD2 (5 bases). The germline V and J ends were trimmed by 3 bases and 3 bases, with 6 bases remaining between them. Germline CDR1 reads SQVTM; CDR2 reads ANQGSEA. CDR3 length: 13 residues. The CDR3 is CSVDGVGANVLTF. The DNA of the CDR3 is TGCAGCGTTGACGGGGTTGGGGCCAACGTCCTGACTTTC.

The rearrangement links TRBV28 to TRBJ2-5; tentatively, D is TRBD1 (5 bases). CDR1 is MDHEN, CDR2 SYDVKM, per germline. The CDR3 runs 13 residues. With 10 bases removed from V and 7 bases from J, the gap between germline ends came to 19 bases. The chain's CDR3 is CATRGPRGWTQYF. The CDR3 DNA is TGTGCCACCCGAGGCCCAAGGGGCTGGACCCAGTACTTC.

The rearrangement links TRBV25-1 to TRBJ1-1, with D unresolved. The CDR3 runs to 15 residues. CDR1 and CDR2 (germline): MGHDK, SYGVNS. V lost 2 bases and J 0 bases, leaving 10 bases between the germline ends. CDR3 in amino acids: CASSEPGMMNTEAFF. In nucleotides, the CDR3 is TGTGCCAGCAGTGAACCAGGCATGATGAACACTGAAGCTTTCTTT.

The chain has TRBV27 and TRBJ1-6, with 8 bases lining up with TRBD1. The CDR3 is 16 amino acids. J was trimmed by 3 bases and V by 2 bases; bases with no gene match: 3. In germline, CDR1 is MNHEY, CDR2 SMNVEV (reference sequence). CDR3 loop: CASSLQGAYYNSPLHF. The CDR3 nucleotides read TGTGCCAGCAGTTTACAGGGGGCCTACTATAATTCACCCCTCCACTTT.

This rearrangement joins TRBV9 to TRBJ2-2; the match to TRBD2 covers 14 bases. The germline CDR1 and CDR2 sequences are SGDLS and YYNGEE. The CDR3 totals 19 residues. With 4 bases clipped from V and 0 bases from J, the junction kept 8 bases outside the gene matches. The CDR3 protein is CASSTRLAGGSSNTGELFF. CDR3 nucleotides: TGTGCCAGCAGCACCCGACTAGCGGGAGGGAGTTCGAACACCGGGGAGCTGTTTTTT.

The genes are TRBV18 and TRBJ2-1, with D uncertain. V shed 6 bases and J shed 4 bases, with 16 bases lying between them. The CDR3 is 15 amino acids. Germline CDR1 is KGHSH and CDR2 is LQKENI. CDR3 region: CASSPGEELYNEQFF. The CDR3, as DNA: TGTGCCAGCTCCCCAGGAGAGGAATTATACAATGAGCAGTTCTTC.

V usage is TRBV24-1 and J usage is TRBJ2-3, with 7 positions matching TRBD1. This CDR3 region has 12 residues. Germline CDR1 reads KGHDR; CDR2 reads SFDVKD. V lost 9 bases, J lost 2 bases, and 1 base stayed unmatched. CDR3 residues: CATGTATDTQYF. CDR3 DNA: TGTGCCACCGGGACAGCCACAGATACGCAGTATTTT.

The chain has TRBV5-4 and TRBJ2-7; 8 nucleotides line up with TRBD2. Germline V gene data show CDR1 as SGHNT and CDR2 as YYREEE (reference sequence). The length of the CDR3 is 14 residues. V shed 2 bases and J 3 bases; nucleotides not matched to a gene: 4. CDR3 coding DNA: TGTGCCAGCAGCTTCAGCGGGAGCGACTACGAGCAGTACTTC. This codes for CASSFSGSDYEQYF.

The DNA of the CDR3 is TGCGCCAGCATGAGGTGGGAGGGTACTGAAGCTTTCTTT. Translation gives CASMRWEGTEAFF. V usage is TRBV5-1 and J usage is TRBJ1-1, with D unresolved. The V end lost 6 bases, the J end lost 5 bases, and 14 bases lay between the germline ends. CDR3 length equals 13 residues. CDR1 and CDR2 (germline): SGHRS, YFSETQ.

The chain uses TRBV18 and TRBJ2-1, with a possible D match to TRBD1 (5 bases). V lost 4 bases to trimming and J lost 9 bases, with 19 bases between them. Germline assignment: CDR1 KGHSH and CDR2 LQKENI. There are 15 residues in the CDR3. CDR3 sequence reads: CASSRQGFTQGEQFF. In nucleotides, the CDR3 is TGTGCCAGCTCACGGCAGGGATTTACGCAGGGTGAGCAGTTCTTC. The whole variable domain, remainder taken from reference TRBV18 and TRBJ2-1, is NAGVMQNPRHLVRRRGQEARLRCSPMKGHSHVYWYRQLPEEGLKFMVYLQKENIIDESGMPKERFSAEFPKEGPSILRIQQVVRGDSAAYFCASSRQGFTQGEQFFGPGTRLTVL.

V gene TRBV3-1 (or the pseudogene TRBV3-2) combines with J gene TRBJ2-1, with 9 bases that match TRBD2. In germline, CDR1 is LGHDT, CDR2 YNNKEL (reference sequence). CDR3 length: 13 amino acids. Trimming took 4 bases from V and 8 from J; bases not matched to a gene: 3. CDR3: CASSPLAGYEQFF. DNA for the CDR3: TGTGCCAGCAGCCCGCTAGCGGGATATGAGCAGTTCTTC.

This chain uses TRBV7-2 with TRBJ2-2; tentatively, D is TRBD1 (6 bases). V gave up 5 bases and J gave up 4 bases, with 17 bases separating them. CDR1 is SGHTA, CDR2 FQGNSA, per germline. There are 16 residues in the CDR3. CDR3 sequence (DNA): TGTGCCAGCAGCCCCCGACAGGCAGGGTCCACCGGGGAGCTGTTTTTT. This translates into CASSPRQAGSTGELFF.